These 19 T cell receptor beta chains originate from one sample sequenced in a study of blood T cell repertoires in COVID-19. The protocol was immunoSEQ multiplex PCR, while the TCRdb copy is restricted to in-frame clones and leaves out a portion. The repertoire holds 50,000 or so clones, with more than 90% as singletons. Sequences were obtained from peripheral blood. Receptors originate from a human donor in a cohort sampled during active COVID-19.

The gene calls are TRBV9 and TRBJ2-1, with D unresolved. This CDR3 has 15 amino acids. The germline V gene encodes CDR1 SGDLS and CDR2 YYNGEE. The ends were cut back, 0 bases at V and 0 bases at J, with 7 bases in the middle. CDR3: CASSVVGSSYNEQFF. In DNA, the CDR3 is TGTGCCAGCAGCGTAGTCGGTAGCTCCTACAATGAGCAGTTCTTC.

This clone is a singleton in its sample. The chain has TRBV5-8 and TRBJ2-7; 11 bases map to TRBD2. Trimming removed 3 bases from V and 0 bases from J; junction bases left unmatched: 2. This CDR3 region has 15 residues. The germline gives CDR1 SGHTS, CDR2 YDEGEE. CDR3 loop: CASSSSGGSSYEQYF. For the CDR3, the DNA is TGTGCCAGCAGCTCTAGCGGGGGGAGCTCCTACGAGCAGTACTTC.

This chain uses TRBV6-5 with TRBJ1-4; no firm D call. Trimming removed 6 bases at V and 0 bases at J, with 11 bases between. This CDR3 spans 15 amino acids. Germline values: CDR1 MNHEY, CDR2 SVGAGI. CDR3 sequence reads: CASRRIAATNEKLFF. DNA of the CDR3: TGTGCCAGCAGGAGGATCGCTGCAACTAATGAAAAACTGTTTTTT.

This clone has just a few counts. This chain uses TRBV11-2 with TRBJ2-7; D call uncertain. This CDR3 spans 15 amino acids. Per the germline V gene, CDR1 is SGHAT and CDR2 is FQNNGV. The V end was cut by 1 base, the J end by 0 bases, with 10 bases between. For the CDR3, the DNA is TGTGCCAGCAGCTTAGTAGGTAGAGGCTCCTACGAGCAGTACTTC. The encoded protein is CASSLVGRGSYEQYF.

This rearrangement joins TRBV19 to TRBJ1-1; D unclear. V lost 5 bases, J lost 1 base, and 11 bases lay in between. CDR1 and CDR2 from the germline V gene are LNHDA and SQIVND (reference sequence). This CDR3 has 14 amino acids. CDR3 in amino acids: CASSLPVQNTEAFF. In DNA, the CDR3 is TGTGCCAGTAGTCTGCCAGTCCAGAACACTGAAGCTTTCTTT.

The chain couples TRBV6-5 to TRBJ1-1; 8 bases are a match to TRBD1. Germline V gene data show CDR1 as MNHEY and CDR2 as SVGAGI. The CDR3 runs 15 residues. V trimming: 0 bases; J trimming: 7 bases; junction bases outside the gene matches: 7. DNA for the CDR3: TGTGCCAGCAGTTACTCACGGACAGGGACTAATGAAGCTTTCTTT. It translates to CASSYSRTGTNEAFF.

The rearrangement uses TRBV6-5 and TRBJ2-1; D uncertain. Germline CDR1 is MNHEY and CDR2 is SVGAGI. Trimming shortened V by 4 bases and J by 0 bases, and 4 bases separated the two germline ends. The CDR3 loop spans 13 amino acids. Here the CDR3 reads CASSWSSYNEQFF. The CDR3 region has the DNA TGTGCCAGCAGTTGGAGCTCCTACAATGAGCAGTTCTTC.

The chain couples TRBV7-9 to TRBJ2-7; 7 bases fit TRBD2. Germline V gives CDR1 SEHNR, CDR2 FQNEAQ (reference sequence). V lost 4 bases and J lost 4; bases outside the gene matches: 13. This CDR3 region has 16 residues. The CDR3 DNA reads TGTGCCAGCAGCTCCCTTGAGGGTAGCGGGTATTACGAGCAGTACTTC. Translation: CASSSLEGSGYYEQYF.

The gene calls are TRBV6-5 and TRBJ1-5; D perhaps matches TRBD1 (6 bases). Trimming removed 6 bases at V and 2 bases at J, with 11 bases between. This CDR3 is 14 amino acids long. CDR1 is MNHEY and CDR2 is SVGAGI in the germline V gene. CDR3 coding DNA: TGTGCCAGCAGGATCAGGGGTGGCAATCAGCCCCAGCATTTT. Its translation is CASRIRGGNQPQHF.

In DNA, the CDR3 is TGTGCCAGCTCACCCGGAACAGGGGACAGGGCGACTGAAGCTTTCTTT. Its translation is CASSPGTGDRATEAFF. This chain joins TRBV18 and TRBJ1-1; 9 nucleotides agree with TRBD1. V lost 3 bases to trimming and J lost 5 bases; unmatched junction nucleotides: 10. CDR1 is KGHSH, CDR2 LQKENI, per germline. CDR3 length: 16 amino acids.

In its sample, this clone was seen a few times. The rearrangement uses TRBV18 and TRBJ1-6; possibly TRBD1 for D (5 bases). CDR1 is KGHSH, CDR2 LQKENI, per germline. The CDR3 has 13 residues. V was pared by 2 bases and J by 7 bases, with 6 bases between. The CDR3 nucleotides are TGTGCCAGCTCACCAAGACAGAATTCACCCCTCCACTTT. Translated, it gives CASSPRQNSPLHF.

The sample holds a few counts of this clone. The chain is built from TRBV19 and TRBJ2-3; 12 bases map to TRBD2. V was pared by 5 bases and J by 3 bases, with 6 bases of the junction left unmatched. Germline loops: CDR1 LNHDA, CDR2 SQIVND (reference sequence). This CDR3 is 16 amino acids long. CDR3 DNA: TGTGCCAGTAGTGGATCTAGCGGGAGGGGAACAGATACGCAGTATTTT. This translates into CASSGSSGRGTDTQYF.

This chain's CDR3 is CASSLRTRTDTQYF. The CDR3 DNA is TGTGCCAGCAGCTTACGGACTAGAACAGATACGCAGTATTTT. The chain is built from TRBV7-3 and TRBJ2-3; 7 bases align to TRBD2. In germline, CDR1 is SGHTA, CDR2 FQGTGA. CDR3 length equals 14 residues. The V segment lost 2 bases and the J segment 3 bases; nucleotides outside the gene matches: 2.

The chain is built from TRBV28 and TRBJ2-1; D remains ambiguous. This CDR3 has 15 amino acids. Deletions cut 1 base from V and 3 bases from J, with 10 bases between. From germline, CDR1 is MDHEN and CDR2 SYDVKM. The CDR3 sequence: CASSLFSVNYNEQFF. Here the CDR3 DNA reads TGTGCCAGCAGTTTATTCAGCGTAAACTACAATGAGCAGTTCTTC.

The chain links TRBV7-6 to TRBJ2-4; D perhaps matches TRBD2 (6 bases). V was cut by 6 bases and J by 6 bases, with 18 bases left in between. The CDR3 has 15 amino acids. The germline gives CDR1 SGHVS, CDR2 FNYEAQ. This CDR3 reads CASSTSRGNRNIQYF. DNA of the CDR3: TGTGCCAGCAGTACCAGTCGCGGGAATCGAAACATTCAGTACTTC.

The J gene is TRBJ1-1, the V gene TRBV27, with D hard to call. Germline-derived CDR1 and CDR2 are MNHEY and SMNVEV (reference sequence). The length of the CDR3 is 14 residues. Trimming took off 4 bases at V and 7 bases at J, with 16 bases between the two ends. CDR3 bases: TGTGCCAGCAGTTCCCTGGAGGTGGGCAGTGAAGCTTTCTTT. It specifies CASSSLEVGSEAFF.

The gene calls are TRBV29-1 and TRBJ2-7; perhaps TRBD1 as D (6 bases). With 4 bases removed from V and 5 bases from J, the gap between germline ends came to 15 bases. The CDR3 length is 13 residues. Germline CDR1 and CDR2: SQVTM and ANQGSEA. The CDR3 DNA sequence: TGCAGCGTTGCGGGCGCCAGGGGAGACGAGCAGTACTTC. Amino acids: CSVAGARGDEQYF.

The CDR3, as DNA: TGTGCCATCAGGGGGGGACTAGCGGGATCGGCCGAGCAGTACTTC. Amino acids: CAIRGGLAGSAEQYF. V is TRBV10-3 and J is TRBJ2-7; 13 bases agree with TRBD2. This CDR3 contains 15 residues. Germline V gene lookup returns CDR1 ENHRY and CDR2 SYGVKD. With 6 bases clipped from V and 6 bases from J, the junction kept 8 bases outside the gene matches.

The chain has TRBV6-6 and TRBJ2-7, with D possibly TRBD1 on 6 matching bases. The length of the CDR3 is 14 residues. V was shortened by 5 bases and J by 4 bases, with 15 bases between the two germline ends. The V gene's germline CDR1 is MNHNY and CDR2 SVGAGI (reference sequence). The CDR3 is CASSTGILSYEQYV. DNA for the CDR3: TGTGCCAGCAGTACAGGGATCCTATCTTACGAGCAGTACGTC.